This T cell receptor (beta chain) was sequenced for a study of shared clonotypes between healthy human individuals. Germline loops: CDR1 SGHAT, CDR2 FQNNGV. This CDR3 has 15 residues. Germline trimming cut 5 bases from V and 2 bases from J; bases unmatched to any gene: 5. Study observations and caveats: Generation of non-shared clonotypes was less probable than generation of clonotypes shared by all four donors.

As regards this clone: Antigen: not known.

For each subset, genomic DNA was distributed in equal portions over several immunoSEQ plates. Here immunoSEQ multiplex PCR was the method, and the copy in TCRdb shows in-frame clones only, minus some. The sample lists around 700,000 clones, approximately 75% occurring once. The chain joins TRBV11-2 to TRBJ1-5; 8 bases are a match to TRBD1. The source material was memory CD4+ T cells sorted from blood. Sample subset: CD45RA-negative fraction. The sequence derives from a woman younger than 45 in good health. The CDR3 region is CASSKDRVGNQPQHF. The CDR3 DNA follows: TGTGCCAGCAGCAAGGACAGGGTGGGCAATCAGCCCCAGCATTTT.